This T cell receptor (beta chain) is drawn from a study of T-cell memory formation after mild COVID-19. As for the study in general: Largely donor-specific sequence clusters came from two donors.

J lost 5 bases, V lost 3 bases, and 12 bases had no gene match. The CDR3 is made up of 17 amino acids. Germline V lookup: CDR1 KGHSH, CDR2 LQKENI. A single record per CDR3 protein comes from TCRdb applying MiXCR to the 5' RACE reads. The sample shows 200,000 to 250,000 distinct CDR3 sequences, roughly a tenth of them seen only once. In its sample, this clonotype was seen a few times. Sequenced sample: PBMCs or a T cell subset sorted from them (not recorded which). The chain employs TRBV18 and TRBJ1-2; TRBD1 aligns across 10 bases. This clonotype originated in a man aged 18 to 29 who had mild COVID-19 (a few samples of this study predate the infection). Cell type and time point are not known. The CDR3 region has the DNA TGTGCCAGCTCACCGCGGGGGACAGGGGAGTTTGGATATGGCTACACCTTC. Amino acids: CASSPRGTGEFGYGYTF.